The next 17 T cell receptor beta chains were all read from a single sample in a study of blood T cell repertoires in COVID-19. Sequencing used immunoSEQ multiplex PCR; TCRdb keeps in-frame clones, though not all of them. This table has about 330,000 clones, about 86% appearing once. The sample was peripheral blood. The source is a woman between 45 and 60 years old with acute or convalescent COVID-19.

V is TRBV14 and J is TRBJ1-1; no clear D gene. The CDR3 is 12 residues long. Germline V gene lookup returns CDR1 SGHDN and CDR2 FVKESK. Trimming removed 4 bases from V and 4 bases from J, with 7 bases in between. The CDR3 loop reads CASSLSRTEAFF. Written as DNA, the CDR3 is TGTGCCAGCAGCCTGTCTCGCACTGAAGCTTTCTTT.

The chain employs TRBV5-8 and TRBJ1-2, with 8 bases identical to TRBD1. Looked up from germline, CDR1 is SGHTS and CDR2 is YDEGEE. The CDR3 covers 15 residues. Germline trimming cut 4 bases from V and 3 bases from J; bases unmatched to any gene: 8. In DNA, the CDR3 is TGTGCCAGCAGCCGCCGACAGGGGCTGGACTATGGCTACACCTTC. Protein sequence: CASSRRQGLDYGYTF.

The chain carries TRBV18 and TRBJ2-3; weak D call: TRBD2 (5 bases). V dropped 5 bases and J dropped 2 bases, with 11 bases sitting between them. The CDR3 totals 14 residues. Germline loops: CDR1 KGHSH, CDR2 LQKENI. CDR3 bases: TGTGCCAGCTCAGACGGACTGGACACAGATACGCAGTATTTT. Amino acids: CASSDGLDTDTQYF. The whole variable domain, filled in from reference TRBV18 and TRBJ2-3, reads NAGVMQNPRHLVRRRGQEARLRCSPMKGHSHVYWYRQLPEEGLKFMVYLQKENIIDESGMPKERFSAEFPKEGPSILRIQQVVRGDSAAYFCASSDGLDTDTQYFGPGTRLTVL.

V gene TRBV5-1 combines with J gene TRBJ1-3; TRBD1 matches at 7 bases. CDR1 SGHRS and CDR2 YFSETQ come from the germline V gene. The CDR3 sequence is 13 residues long. The trim removed 4 bases at V and 4 bases at J, leaving 2 bases unmatched. The DNA for the CDR3 is TGCGCCAGCAGCGAGGGACAGGGAAACACCATATATTTT. Translated: CASSEGQGNTIYF. The whole variable domain, filled in from reference TRBV5-1 and TRBJ1-3, reads KAGVTQTPRYLIKTRGQQVTLSCSPISGHRSVSWYQQTPGQGLQFLFEYFSETQRNKGNFPGRFSGRQFSNSRSEMNVSTLELGDSALYLCASSEGQGNTIYFGEGSWLTVV.

V usage is TRBV12-5 and J usage is TRBJ2-5; 8 nucleotides align to TRBD1. The CDR3 consists of 15 residues. Germline CDR1 is LGHNT and CDR2 is FRNRAP. V lost 2 bases, J lost 0 bases, and 2 bases stayed unmatched. Here the CDR3 reads CASGLSGGYQETQYF. The DNA of the CDR3 is TGTGCTAGTGGTTTGTCAGGGGGCTACCAAGAGACCCAGTACTTC.

Of note for this clone: Within the sample, other DNA sequences also encode this same CDR3. The chain links TRBV5-6 to TRBJ2-7, with D maybe TRBD1 (5 bases). V dropped 5 bases and J dropped 3 bases, with 12 bases sitting between them. Germline CDR1 and CDR2: SGHDT and YYEEEE. The length of the CDR3 is 13 residues. Written as DNA, the CDR3 is TGTGCCAGCAGTTCGCAGGGTTTCTACGAGCAGTACGTC. Its protein is CASSSQGFYEQYV.

The rearrangement uses TRBV3-1 (or the pseudogene TRBV3-2) and TRBJ1-2; a possible D gene is TRBD1 (6 bases). V dropped 5 bases and J dropped 6 bases, with 19 bases sitting between them. The CDR3 has 15 amino acids. Germline V gene lookup returns CDR1 LGHDT and CDR2 YNNKEL (reference sequence). The CDR3 loop is CASSSLGKQGNGYTF. CDR3 in DNA: TGTGCCAGCAGCTCCCTCGGGAAACAGGGCAATGGCTACACCTTC.

The chain carries TRBV7-9 and TRBJ2-1; no clear D. Germline-derived CDR1 and CDR2 are SEHNR and FQNEAQ (reference sequence). This CDR3 has 12 residues. The ends were cut back, 5 bases at V and 7 bases at J, with 9 bases in the middle. The CDR3 loop is CASSALDNEQFF. In nucleotides, the CDR3 is TGTGCCAGCAGCGCGCTAGATAATGAGCAGTTCTTC. Full variable domain (rest looked up from reference TRBV7-9 and TRBJ2-1): DTGVSQNPRHKITKRGQNVTFRCDPISEHNRLYWYRQTLGQGPEFLTYFQNEAQLEKSRLLSDRFSAERPKGSFSTLEIQRTEQGDSAMYLCASSALDNEQFFGPGTRLTVL.

The V gene is TRBV5-4, the J gene TRBJ2-1, with TRBD2 as a possible D gene (6 bases). From germline, CDR1 is SGHNT and CDR2 YYREEE (reference sequence). CDR3 length equals 15 residues. Trimming took 5 bases from V and 0 from J, leaving 12 bases between them. The CDR3 here is CASRSGGVSYNEQFF. The CDR3 DNA follows: TGTGCCAGCAGGAGTGGCGGGGTCTCCTACAATGAGCAGTTCTTC. The full variable domain, in which reference TRBV5-4 and TRBJ2-1 provide the parts outside the CDR3, is ETGVTQSPTHLIKTRGQQVTLRCSSQSGHNTVSWYQQALGQGPQFIFQYYREEENGRGNFPPRFSGLQFPNYSSELNVNALELDDSALYLCASRSGGVSYNEQFFGPGTRLTVL.

The chain employs TRBV11-2 and TRBJ1-2; D gene unclear. Looked up from germline, CDR1 is SGHAT and CDR2 is FQNNGV. The germline V and J ends were trimmed by 1 base and 3 bases, with 12 bases remaining between them. The CDR3 has 15 residues. CDR3: CASSLGTADYYGYTF. Written as DNA, the CDR3 is TGTGCCAGCAGCTTAGGAACAGCCGATTACTATGGCTACACCTTC.

The genes are TRBV29-1 and TRBJ1-2; possibly TRBD1 for D (6 bases). From germline, CDR1 is SQVTM and CDR2 ANQGSEA. This CDR3 has 13 residues. With 0 bases removed from V and 7 bases from J, the gap between germline ends came to 12 bases. For the CDR3, the DNA is TGCAGCGTTGAAGACATACAGGGTAGTGGCTACACCTTC. It is translated as CSVEDIQGSGYTF.

This chain connects TRBV5-1 to TRBJ2-2; 7 positions agree with TRBD1. This CDR3 contains 15 residues. CDR1 SGHRS and CDR2 YFSETQ come from the germline V gene. J gave up 2 bases and V 2 bases, and 3 bases lay outside the gene matches. The CDR3 DNA is TGCGCCAGCAGCTTCCGACAGGGAAACACCGGGGAGCTGTTTTTT. This encodes CASSFRQGNTGELFF.

This clone was recorded once. This rearrangement joins TRBV9 to TRBJ2-2; possibly TRBD2 for D (6 bases). This CDR3 is built from 16 residues. V lost 5 bases and J 6 bases, leaving 20 bases between the germline ends. CDR1 and CDR2 (germline): SGDLS, YYNGEE. CDR3 protein: CASRHHSGGIPGELFF. As DNA, the CDR3 is TGTGCCAGCAGGCATCATAGCGGTGGAATCCCCGGGGAGCTGTTTTTT.

The rearrangement uses TRBV29-1 and TRBJ2-1, with 7 bases aligning to TRBD2. There are 13 residues in the CDR3. In germline, CDR1 is SQVTM, CDR2 ANQGSEA. The V segment lost 2 bases and the J segment 9 bases; nucleotides outside the gene matches: 7. The CDR3 nucleotides read TGCAGCGTTGAACCGGGGACTACTAGTGAGCAGTTCTTC. This gives the protein CSVEPGTTSEQFF.

This sequence joins TRBV6-5 and TRBJ2-7, with D uncertain. V dropped 6 bases and J dropped 2 bases, with 11 bases sitting between them. Germline-derived CDR1 and CDR2 are MNHEY and SVGAGI. This CDR3 is built from 13 residues. CDR3 in DNA: TGTGCCAGCAGCGCGACACCACCCTACGAGCAGTACGTC. Translation gives CASSATPPYEQYV.

The gene calls are TRBV30 and TRBJ2-5, with 7 bases that match TRBD2. CDR1 is GTSNPN, CDR2 SVGIG, per germline (reference sequence). Trimming took 1 base from V and 4 from J; bases not matched to a gene: 3. The CDR3 loop spans 13 amino acids. CDR3 DNA: TGTGCCTGGAGTGGGTGGGAGGGAGAGACCCAGTACTTC. Protein product: CAWSGWEGETQYF.

This clone was observed a single time. This chain connects TRBV27 to TRBJ1-5; TRBD1 might be the D (5 bases). Germline V gene data show CDR1 as MNHEY and CDR2 as SMNVEV (reference sequence). The CDR3 is 14 amino acids. V was shortened by 4 bases and J by 3 bases, with 10 bases between the two germline ends. The CDR3 DNA reads TGTGCCAGCAGTTCAGGACACCCCAATCAGCCCCAGCATTTT. Amino acids: CASSSGHPNQPQHF.